These T cell receptor beta chains were read from a single sample in a study of T cell repertoires in cytomegalovirus infection. TCRdb reprocessed the reads with MiXCR, giving one entry per CDR3 protein. The data show some 940,000 distinct CDR3 sequences, approximately 30% seen once. The antigens for these receptors are not known. The specimen comprised cultured CD8+ T cells from PBMCs, sampled from culture after CMV antigen stimulation. These receptors originate from a human donor in good health (CMV status not recorded). Some clones in this sample may be carry-over from other donors' samples. Each CDR3 is given with its conserved first and last residue. A D gene is named only where the DNA matches it firmly. Some rows mark clone size as missing; the rest say once, few, many or name a class of expanded clone.

v_call	d_call	clone_size	j_call	cdr3_aa	cdr3_nt
TRBV29-1	TRBD2	.	TRBJ2-7	CSVGTSGGSYEQYF	TGCAGCGTGGGGACTAGCGGGGGGTCCTACGAGCAGTACTTC
TRBV29-1	.	.	TRBJ2-5	CSVEGVMYQETQYF	TGCAGCGTTGAGGGGGTGATGTACCAAGAGACCCAGTACTTC
TRBV7-2	.	many	TRBJ1-2	CASSGPWDRPMGYTF	TGTGCCAGCAGCGGCCCCTGGGACCGACCTATGGGCTACACCTTC
TRBV9	.	few	TRBJ2-5	CASSPRLGETQYF	TGTGCCAGCAGCCCCAGATTGGGGGAGACCCAGTACTTC
TRBV11-2	TRBD1	.	TRBJ1-6	CASSAISTGFSSPLHF	TGTGCCAGCAGCGCAATCTCGACAGGGTTTAGTTCACCCCTCCACTTT
TRBV20-1	.	few	TRBJ2-2	CSASHTGYTNTGELFF	TGCAGTGCTAGCCACACGGGCTACACGAACACCGGGGAGCTGTTTTTT
TRBV10-3	TRBD2	.	TRBJ2-5	CAVMKGGGASETQYF	TGTGCCGTAATGAAGGGCGGGGGGGCTAGTGAGACCCAGTACTTC
TRBV5-5	.	few	TRBJ1-2	CASIGGINYGYTF	TGTGCCAGCATTGGGGGCATCAACTATGGCTACACCTTC
TRBV27	.	few	TRBJ2-4	CASTGSSGTKNIQYF	TGTGCCAGCACGGGGTCCTCTGGGACCAAAAACATTCAGTACTTC
TRBV7-9	TRBD1	.	TRBJ2-1	CASSPAGQGAYEQFF	TGTGCCAGCAGCCCAGCGGGACAGGGGGCGTATGAGCAGTTCTTC
TRBV7-3	.	.	TRBJ1-1	CASSLGHRGTEAFF	TGTGCCAGCAGCTTAGGGCACCGCGGCACTGAAGCTTTCTTT
TRBV6-2/TRBV6-3	.	.	TRBJ2-5	CASSYSRARGPQETQYF	TGTGCCAGCAGTTACTCGAGGGCGCGGGGGCCGCAAGAGACCCAGTACTTC
TRBV4-1	.	.	TRBJ2-2	CASSQIPLAGELFF	TGCGCCAGCAGCCAAATTCCCCTGGCCGGGGAGCTGTTTTTT
TRBV3-1	TRBD2	.	TRBJ2-3	CASSRTSGGAPGDTQYF	TGTGCCAGCAGCCGAACTAGCGGGGGGGCCCCAGGAGATACGCAGTATTTT
TRBV6-2/TRBV6-3	.	.	TRBJ1-4	CASSYADLGQGDEKLFF	TGTGCCAGCAGTTACGCGGACCTCGGGCAGGGCGATGAAAAACTGTTTTTT
TRBV24-1	.	once	TRBJ2-5	CATSDFPVPRETQYF	TGTGCCACCAGTGATTTTCCGGTCCCGCGGGAGACCCAGTACTTC
TRBV6-6	.	.	TRBJ1-1	CASRGRASNTEAFF	TGTGCCAGCAGGGGCAGGGCGTCGAACACTGAAGCTTTCTTT
TRBV24-1	TRBD1	.	TRBJ2-2	CATSESSGGANTGELFF	TGTGCCACCAGTGAGAGCTCAGGGGGCGCGAACACCGGGGAGCTGTTTTTT
TRBV27	TRBD2	.	TRBJ2-5	CASNEGLAGPQETQYF	TGTGCCAGCAACGAGGGACTAGCGGGGCCTCAAGAGACCCAGTACTTC
TRBV12-5	TRBD1	many	TRBJ1-5	CASGLVWDRDIAGGNQPQHF	TGTGCTAGTGGTTTGGTCTGGGACAGGGACATTGCGGGGGGCAATCAGCCCCAGCATTTT
TRBV2	TRBD2	.	TRBJ2-3	CASSGTSGAPTDTQYF	TGTGCCAGCAGTGGGACTAGCGGGGCCCCCACAGATACGCAGTATTTT
TRBV19	.	few	TRBJ1-3	CASSFRTAGNTIYF	TGTGCCAGTAGTTTCAGGACGGCTGGAAACACCATATATTTT
TRBV19	.	.	TRBJ1-6	CASSIRKDLNSPLHF	TGTGCCAGTAGTATAAGGAAGGACTTAAATTCACCCCTCCACTTT
TRBV20-1	.	.	TRBJ2-7	CSAPHPTGHIYEQYF	TGCAGTGCTCCCCACCCGACTGGACATATCTACGAGCAGTACTTC
TRBV4-1	TRBD1	.	TRBJ2-2	CASSFGQGATGELFF	TGCGCCAGCAGCTTCGGACAGGGGGCTACCGGGGAGCTGTTTTTT
TRBV7-9	TRBD1	.	TRBJ2-7	CASSLATGFPYEQYF	TGTGCCAGCAGCTTAGCGACAGGGTTCCCCTACGAGCAGTACTTC
TRBV6-2/TRBV6-3	.	many	TRBJ2-5	CASSHGGTQYF	TGTGCCAGCAGTCACGGGGGGACCCAGTACTTC
TRBV2	.	.	TRBJ2-1	CGTLRSNEQFF	TGTGGCACCCTGAGGAGTAATGAGCAGTTCTTC
TRBV27	.	few	TRBJ1-5	CASSSLLGAWQPQHF	TGTGCCAGCAGTTCCTTGCTGGGGGCTTGGCAGCCCCAGCATTTT
TRBV15	TRBD1	few	TRBJ2-5	CATSRDAETGGIETQYF	TGTGCCACCAGCAGAGATGCGGAGACAGGGGGCATCGAGACCCAGTACTTC
TRBV19	.	.	TRBJ2-1	CASTPVRDGGYNEQFF	TGTGCCAGTACCCCGGTTCGGGACGGGGGTTACAATGAGCAGTTCTTC
TRBV10-2	.	.	TRBJ1-1	CASSEIRTEAFF	TGCGCCAGCAGTGAGATTCGGACTGAAGCTTTCTTT
TRBV5-5	TRBD1	many	TRBJ1-2	CASSFEGAHNYGYTF	TGTGCCAGCAGCTTCGAGGGGGCGCACAACTATGGCTACACCTTC
TRBV10-3	TRBD1	.	TRBJ2-7	CAISGDSRYYEQYF	TGTGCCATCAGCGGGGACAGCCGGTACTACGAGCAGTACTTC
TRBV7-6	.	few	TRBJ2-1	CASSLARASLNEQFF	TGTGCCAGCAGCTTAGCGCGGGCTTCCCTCAATGAGCAGTTCTTC
TRBV5-5	TRBD1	.	TRBJ2-2	CASSWDRGMTGELFF	TGTGCCAGCAGTTGGGACAGGGGGATGACCGGGGAGCTGTTTTTT
TRBV4-1	.	few	TRBJ1-1	CASSQVSQDTEAFF	TGCGCCAGCAGCCAAGTTAGCCAGGACACTGAAGCTTTCTTT
TRBV6-6	.	.	TRBJ1-1	CANSYRIMGSEAFF	TGTGCCAACAGTTACCGAATAATGGGGTCTGAAGCTTTCTTT
TRBV6-1	TRBD2	.	TRBJ2-2	CASDVKASGGANTGELFF	TGTGCCAGTGACGTGAAGGCTAGCGGGGGAGCGAACACCGGGGAGCTGTTTTTT
TRBV20-1	TRBD1	.	TRBJ1-5	CSARDRRQGGLSNQPQHF	TGCAGTGCTAGAGACCGAAGACAGGGAGGCTTAAGCAATCAGCCCCAGCATTTT
TRBV12-3/TRBV12-4	.	.	TRBJ2-1	CASSFIDEQFF	TGTGCCAGCAGTTTCATTGATGAGCAGTTCTTC
TRBV6-6	.	few	TRBJ1-1	CASSYHIRENTEAFF	TGTGCCAGCAGTTATCACATCCGGGAGAACACTGAAGCTTTCTTT